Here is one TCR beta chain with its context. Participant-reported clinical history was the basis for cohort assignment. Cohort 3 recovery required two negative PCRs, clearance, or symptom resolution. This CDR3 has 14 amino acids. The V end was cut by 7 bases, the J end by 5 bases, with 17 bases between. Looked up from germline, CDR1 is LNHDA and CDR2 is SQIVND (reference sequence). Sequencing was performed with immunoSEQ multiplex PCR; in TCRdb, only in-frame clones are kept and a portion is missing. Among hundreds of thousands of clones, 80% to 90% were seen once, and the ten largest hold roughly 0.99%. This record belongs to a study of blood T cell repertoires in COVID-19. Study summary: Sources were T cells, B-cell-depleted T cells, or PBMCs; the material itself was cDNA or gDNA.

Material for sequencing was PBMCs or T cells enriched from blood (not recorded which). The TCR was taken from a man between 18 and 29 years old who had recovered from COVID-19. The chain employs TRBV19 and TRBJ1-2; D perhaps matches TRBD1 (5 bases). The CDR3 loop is CASTLSGGLYGYTF. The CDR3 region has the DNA TGTGCCAGTACCCTGTCTGGGGGGTTGTATGGCTACACCTTC.